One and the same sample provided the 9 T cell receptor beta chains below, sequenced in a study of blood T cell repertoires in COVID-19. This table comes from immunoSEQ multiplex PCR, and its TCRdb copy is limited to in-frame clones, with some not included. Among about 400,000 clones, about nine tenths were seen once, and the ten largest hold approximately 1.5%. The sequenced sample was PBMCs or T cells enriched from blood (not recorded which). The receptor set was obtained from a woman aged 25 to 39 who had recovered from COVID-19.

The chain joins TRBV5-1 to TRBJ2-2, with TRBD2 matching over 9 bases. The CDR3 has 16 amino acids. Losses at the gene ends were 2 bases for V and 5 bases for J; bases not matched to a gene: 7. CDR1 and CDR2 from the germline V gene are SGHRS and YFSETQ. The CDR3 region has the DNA TGCGCCAGCAGCTTTTATAGCGGGAGTGCGACCGGGGAGCTGTTTTTT. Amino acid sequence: CASSFYSGSATGELFF.

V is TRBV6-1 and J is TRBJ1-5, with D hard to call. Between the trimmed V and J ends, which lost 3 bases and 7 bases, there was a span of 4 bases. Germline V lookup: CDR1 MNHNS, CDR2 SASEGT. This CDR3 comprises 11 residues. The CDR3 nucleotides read TGTGCCAGCAGTGATGGCCAGCCCCAGCATTTT. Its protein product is CASSDGQPQHF.

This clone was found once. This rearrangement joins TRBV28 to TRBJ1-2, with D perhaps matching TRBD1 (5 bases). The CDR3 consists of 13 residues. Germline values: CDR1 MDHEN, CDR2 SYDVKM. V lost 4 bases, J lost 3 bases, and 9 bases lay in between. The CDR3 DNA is TGTGCCAGCAGTTCCAGGGTGGACTATGGCTACACCTTC. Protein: CASSSRVDYGYTF.

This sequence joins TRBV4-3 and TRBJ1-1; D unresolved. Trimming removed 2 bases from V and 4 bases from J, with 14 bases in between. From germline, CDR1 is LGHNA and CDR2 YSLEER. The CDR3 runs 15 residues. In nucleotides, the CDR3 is TGCGCCAGCAGCCAACAACACGAGGTTCGCACTGAAGCTTTCTTT. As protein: CASSQQHEVRTEAFF.

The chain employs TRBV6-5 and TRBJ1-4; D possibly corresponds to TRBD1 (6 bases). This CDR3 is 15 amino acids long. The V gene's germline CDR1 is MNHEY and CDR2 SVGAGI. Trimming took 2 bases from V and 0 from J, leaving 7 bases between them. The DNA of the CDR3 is TGTGCCAGCAGTTACGAGGGGGCAACTAATGAAAAACTGTTTTTT. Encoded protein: CASSYEGATNEKLFF.

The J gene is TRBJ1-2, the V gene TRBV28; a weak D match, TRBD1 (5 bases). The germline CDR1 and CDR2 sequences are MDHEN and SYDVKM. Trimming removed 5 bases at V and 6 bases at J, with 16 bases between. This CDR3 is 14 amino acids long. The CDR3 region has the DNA TGTGCCAGCAGTCGACGGGGGTCTGAAGATGGCTACACCTTC. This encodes CASSRRGSEDGYTF.

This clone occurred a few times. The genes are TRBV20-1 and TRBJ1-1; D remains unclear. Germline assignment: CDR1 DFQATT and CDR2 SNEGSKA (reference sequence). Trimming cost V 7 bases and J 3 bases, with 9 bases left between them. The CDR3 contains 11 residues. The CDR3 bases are TGCAGTGGACGGGGATACACTGAAGCTTTCTTT. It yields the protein CSGRGYTEAFF.

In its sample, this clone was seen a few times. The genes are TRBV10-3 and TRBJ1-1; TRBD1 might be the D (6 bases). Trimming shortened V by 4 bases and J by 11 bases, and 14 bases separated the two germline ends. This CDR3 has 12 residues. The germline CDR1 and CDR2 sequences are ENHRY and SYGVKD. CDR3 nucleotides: TGTGCCATCAGTGGAAACAGGGATCTGGCTTTCTTT. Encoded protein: CAISGNRDLAFF.

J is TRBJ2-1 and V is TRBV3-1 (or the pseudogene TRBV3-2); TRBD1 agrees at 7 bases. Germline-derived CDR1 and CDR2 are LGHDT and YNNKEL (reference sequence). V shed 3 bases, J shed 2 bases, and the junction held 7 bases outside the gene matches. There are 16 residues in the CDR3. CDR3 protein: CASSQADRDPYNEQFF. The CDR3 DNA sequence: TGTGCCAGCAGCCAGGCAGACAGGGACCCCTACAATGAGCAGTTCTTC.